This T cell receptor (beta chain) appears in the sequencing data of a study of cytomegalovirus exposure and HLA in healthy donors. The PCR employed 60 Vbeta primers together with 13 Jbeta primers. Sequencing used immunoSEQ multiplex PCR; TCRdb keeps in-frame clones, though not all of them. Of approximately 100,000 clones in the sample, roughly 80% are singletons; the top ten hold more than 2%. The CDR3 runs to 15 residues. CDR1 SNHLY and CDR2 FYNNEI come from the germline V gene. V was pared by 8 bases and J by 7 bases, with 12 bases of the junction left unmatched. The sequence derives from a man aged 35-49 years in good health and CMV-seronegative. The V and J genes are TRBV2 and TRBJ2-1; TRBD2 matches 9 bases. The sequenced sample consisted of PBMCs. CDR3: CASGRGAGGRNEQFF. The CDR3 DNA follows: TGTGCCAGCGGACGGGGAGCGGGGGGCCGGAATGAGCAGTTCTTC.